The 21 T cell receptor beta chains reported below all come from one sample, sequenced in a study of T cells in Graves' hyperthyroidism and ophthalmopathy. Amplification of TCR beta CDR3 regions used RNA as the template. The HTBI primer set was used in a first-round RT-PCR of the TCR CDR3. TCRdb re-derived calls from the multiplex PCR reads in MiXCR, one entry per CDR3 protein. The repertoire holds 250,000 to 400,000 distinct CDR3 sequences, with roughly 13% as singletons. Sequenced material: blood. Receptors originate from a middle-aged woman with Graves' ophthalmopathy.

The chain uses TRBV5-4 and TRBJ2-5, with a tentative D call TRBD1 (5 bases). This CDR3 has 13 amino acids. Germline V gene data show CDR1 as SGHNT and CDR2 as YYREEE (reference sequence). Trimming left V 1 base short and J 3 bases short, with 7 bases between. The CDR3 is CASSLSREETQYF. The CDR3 coding sequence is TGTGCCAGCAGCTTGTCCAGGGAAGAGACCCAGTACTTC.

This clonotype occurred many times. The rearrangement uses TRBV28 and TRBJ1-3; a possible D gene is TRBD1 (6 bases). V was shortened by 6 bases and J by 0 bases, with 6 bases between the two germline ends. Germline V gene data show CDR1 as MDHEN and CDR2 as SYDVKM. The CDR3 sequence is 13 residues long. CDR3 residues: CASRQGSGNTIYF. DNA of the CDR3: TGTGCCAGCAGACAGGGCTCTGGAAACACCATATATTTT.

In this sample, this clonotype turned up a few times. One end of the junction does not line up with germline, which may come from a read error. The genes are TRBV15 and TRBJ1-3; D perhaps matches TRBD1 (6 bases). CDR3 size: 13 residues. The germline gives CDR1 LNHNV, CDR2 YYDKDF (reference sequence). CDR3: CTTSRGGRNTIYF. As DNA, the CDR3 is TGTACCACCAGCAGGGGAGGCCGAAACACCATATATTTT.

The chain employs TRBV18 and TRBJ2-1; 13 bases are a match to TRBD2. Germline values: CDR1 KGHSH, CDR2 LQKENI. Trimming cost V 2 bases and J 5 bases; bases outside gene matches: 6. The CDR3 is made up of 17 amino acids. CDR3 coding DNA: TGTGCCAGCTCACCAAGACTAGCGGGGGGCCCAAACAATGAGCAGTTCTTC. Protein product: CASSPRLAGGPNNEQFF.

This clonotype was detected ten times or more. The rearrangement uses TRBV7-9 and TRBJ2-7; TRBD2 matches at 15 bases. CDR3 size: 18 residues. The junction had 9 bases not matched to a gene; V was cut back by 3 bases and J by 3 bases. Germline CDR1 reads SEHNR; CDR2 reads FQNEAQ (reference sequence). CDR3 region: CASSFSGLAGGPFYEQYF. The CDR3 DNA is TGTGCCAGCAGCTTCTCAGGACTAGCGGGGGGGCCTTTCTACGAGCAGTACTTC. The whole variable domain, filled in from reference TRBV7-9 and TRBJ2-7, reads DTGVSQNPRHKITKRGQNVTFRCDPISEHNRLYWYRQTLGQGPEFLTYFQNEAQLEKSRLLSDRFSAERPKGSFSTLEIQRTEQGDSAMYLCASSFSGLAGGPFYEQYFGPGTRLTVT.

This clonotype appeared many times. This chain joins TRBV2 and TRBJ1-5, with 10 bases that match TRBD1. The CDR3 is made up of 17 amino acids. With 4 bases clipped from V and 0 bases from J, the junction kept 6 bases outside the gene matches. Germline CDR1 SNHLY, CDR2 FYNNEI. The chain's CDR3 is CASSVRTGGYSNQPQHF. CDR3 nucleotide sequence: TGTGCCAGCAGTGTTCGGACAGGGGGGTATAGCAATCAGCCCCAGCATTTT.

The chain couples TRBV5-4 to TRBJ2-3; weak D call: TRBD2 (6 bases). Trimming took off 4 bases at V and 2 bases at J, with 14 bases between the two ends. The CDR3 totals 15 residues. Germline loops: CDR1 SGHNT, CDR2 YYREEE (reference sequence). CDR3 nucleotides: TGTGCCAGCAGCCCGGCGGGCGGGATCACAGATACGCAGTATTTT. Translating gives CASSPAGGITDTQYF.

This clonotype was seen repeatedly, ten times or more. This chain joins TRBV28 and TRBJ2-1; 15 bases align to TRBD2. Germline loops: CDR1 MDHEN, CDR2 SYDVKM. J was trimmed by 10 bases and V by 5 bases; bases with no gene match: 3. This CDR3 is built from 14 residues. For the CDR3, the DNA is TGTGCCAGCAGTCACGGGACTAGCGGGAGGGAGCAGTTCTTC. Translation gives CASSHGTSGREQFF.

This clonotype showed up many times. The V and J genes are TRBV2 and TRBJ2-3; no definite D call. The CDR3 length is 13 residues. V lost 6 bases and J 2 bases, leaving 9 bases between the germline ends. Germline lookup yields CDR1 SNHLY and CDR2 FYNNEI. The CDR3 nucleotides are TGTGCCAGCAGGTCGGACGACACAGATACGCAGTATTTT. This sequence encodes CASRSDDTDTQYF. Full variable domain (missing parts from reference TRBV2 and TRBJ2-3): EPEVTQTPSHQVTQMGQEVILRCVPISNHLYFYWYRQILGQKVEFLVSFYNNEISEKSEIFDDQFSVERPDGSNFTLKIRSTKLEDSAMYFCASRSDDTDTQYFGPGTRLTVL.

The genes are TRBV11-2 and TRBJ2-1; 14 bases are shared with TRBD2. Losses at the gene ends were 5 bases for V and 7 bases for J; bases not matched to a gene: 10. Per the germline V gene, CDR1 is SGHAT and CDR2 is FQNNGV. The CDR3 consists of 17 residues. CDR3 in DNA: TGTGCCAGCAGCCATGTTCGTGGGACTAGCGGGGGAAATGAGCAGTTCTTC. It translates to CASSHVRGTSGGNEQFF.

The chain combines TRBV7-9 with TRBJ2-5; D call uncertain. V was trimmed by 1 base and J by 5 bases, leaving 8 bases between them. Germline loops: CDR1 SEHNR, CDR2 FQNEAQ (reference sequence). CDR3 size: 13 residues. The CDR3 loop reads CASSLEGFETQYF. For the CDR3, the DNA is TGTGCCAGCAGCTTAGAAGGGTTCGAGACCCAGTACTTC.

This clonotype has only a few counts. The CDR3: CASSARGVGTGELFF. CDR3 bases: TGTGCCAGCAGCGCGCGTGGAGTAGGGACCGGGGAGCTGTTTTTT. The chain employs TRBV11-2 and TRBJ2-2; no reliable D call. Trimming removed 5 bases from V and 5 bases from J, with 15 bases in between. CDR1 is SGHAT, CDR2 FQNNGV, per germline. This CDR3 contains 15 residues.

This clonotype was seen many times. The chain combines TRBV3-1 with TRBJ2-7; D gene unclear. Trimming shortened V by 2 bases and J by 7 bases, and 9 bases separated the two germline ends. CDR1 is LGHDT, CDR2 YNNKEL, per germline (reference sequence). The CDR3 is made up of 12 amino acids. Written as DNA, the CDR3 is TGTGCCAGCAGCCAATTAGGTTGGGAGCAGTACTTC. It yields the protein CASSQLGWEQYF.

This clonotype showed up many times. The chain uses TRBV12-5 and TRBJ1-1; D is undetermined. Germline assignment: CDR1 LGHNT and CDR2 FRNRAP. The CDR3 totals 13 residues. Deletions cut 5 bases from V and 4 bases from J, with 11 bases between. As DNA, the CDR3 is TGTGCTAGTGGTCTCGAAACAGCCACTGAAGCTTTCTTT. It encodes CASGLETATEAFF.

This clonotype was observed at least ten times. V is TRBV27 and J is TRBJ2-2; 14 positions agree with TRBD2. CDR3 length: 23 residues. Trimming removed 4 bases from V and 1 base from J; junction bases left unmatched: 20. The V gene's germline CDR1 is MNHEY and CDR2 SMNVEV (reference sequence). CDR3 nucleotide sequence: TGTGCCAGCAGTTATCGCTTGACAGGTTCCGGGACTAGCGGGAGACGGAACACCGGGGAGCTGTTTTTT. Encoded protein: CASSYRLTGSGTSGRRNTGELFF.

This clonotype was seen at least ten times. This chain connects TRBV19 to TRBJ1-5; TRBD1 agrees at 9 bases. With V trimmed by 4 bases and J by 2 bases, 9 bases remained unmatched. Per the germline V gene, CDR1 is LNHDA and CDR2 is SQIVND (reference sequence). There are 17 residues in the CDR3. Here the CDR3 reads CASSTDTGGLGNQPQHF. CDR3 coding DNA: TGTGCCAGTAGTACTGATACAGGGGGCTTAGGCAATCAGCCCCAGCATTTT.

The gene calls are TRBV5-6 and TRBJ2-2; D gene ambiguous. The CDR3 has 15 amino acids. Germline assignment: CDR1 SGHDT and CDR2 YYEEEE. The germline V and J ends were trimmed by 0 bases and 1 base, with 7 bases remaining between them. The CDR3 nucleotides read TGTGCCAGCAGCTTGGTCAGGCAGAACACCGGGGAGCTGTTTTTT. Its protein product is CASSLVRQNTGELFF.

As for this clonotype: It may be a read error: a sequence one base away is much more abundant. The gene calls are TRBV7-8 and TRBJ1-1; no reliable D call. The CDR3 runs 15 residues. CDR1 is SGHVS and CDR2 is FQNEAQ in the germline V gene. The CDR3 is CASRLPTDLNTEAFF. The DNA of the CDR3 is TGTGCCAGCCGCTTACCCACAGACCTGAACACTGAAGCTTTCTTT.

The rearrangement uses TRBV24-1 and TRBJ2-7; possibly TRBD1 for D (5 bases). The germline V gene encodes CDR1 KGHDR and CDR2 SFDVKD. This CDR3 has 14 amino acids. The V end lost 3 bases, the J end lost 1 base, and 9 bases lay between the germline ends. CDR3 protein: CATSDATESYEQYF. The CDR3, as DNA: TGTGCCACCAGTGATGCGACAGAATCCTACGAGCAGTACTTC.

Turning to this clonotype: A single base separates this from a much larger clone, so it may be a read error. The chain's CDR3 is CASTRTAPFDSGNTIYF. The CDR3 nucleotides read TGTGCAAGTACCCGGACAGCTCCATTTGACTCTGGAAACACCATATATTTT. The chain links TRBV19 to TRBJ1-3; tentative D call: TRBD1 (6 bases). The CDR3 is 17 residues long. Per the germline V gene, CDR1 is LNHDA and CDR2 is SQIVND (reference sequence).

This clonotype appeared a single time. This rearrangement joins TRBV6-4 to TRBJ2-3, with unresolved D. V lost 1 base, J lost 2 bases, and 7 bases lay in between. The CDR3 runs 14 residues. Germline V gene data show CDR1 as MRHNA and CDR2 as SNTAGT. The CDR3 reads CASSDWPLTDTQYF. CDR3 sequence (DNA): TGTGCCAGCAGTGACTGGCCACTCACAGATACGCAGTATTTT.